This TCR beta chain originates from a study of T-cell reconstitution after alpha-beta-depleted transplantation in children. The TCRbeta library incorporated unique molecular identifiers. MiXCR was run by TCRdb on the PCR reads, yielding one entry per CDR3 protein. The sample lists hundreds of thousands of distinct CDR3 sequences, about 10% seen once, with less than 5% in the top ten. Germline V gene sequence: CDR1 SGHTA, CDR2 FQGNSA. The CDR3 covers 17 residues. Trimming cost V 4 bases and J 0 bases, with 17 bases left between them. This rearrangement joins TRBV7-2 to TRBJ2-3; D possibly corresponds to TRBD2 (5 bases). This sequence originates from a human donor who donated a stem cell graft to a child with acute myeloid leukemia. The sequencing here drew on PBMCs from the stem cell graft donor, taken from the stem cell graft. The DNA of the CDR3 is TGTGCCAGCAGCTCGCGACTTGGCGGGTGGAGCACAGATACGCAGTATTTT. This gives the protein CASSSRLGGWSTDTQYF. Supplemented by reference TRBV7-2 and TRBJ2-3, the full variable domain reads GAGVSQSPSNKVTEKGKDVELRCDPISGHTALYWYRQSLGQGLEFLIYFQGNSAPDKSGLPSDRFSAERTGGSVSTLTIQRTQQEDSAVYLCASSSRLGGWSTDTQYFGPGTRLTVL.